The 18 T cell receptor beta chains below come from one sample, sequenced in a study of blood T cells in healthy people across ages. The use of a sample-barcoded 5' primer and a J-beta primer mix characterized a second PCR of roughly 7 to 11 cycles. TCRdb called the 5' RACE reads again in MiXCR, with one record for every CDR3 protein. The sample carries 650,000 to 900,000 distinct CDR3 sequences, about 62% recorded once. The source material was blood. These receptors originate from a man aged 30 to 39 in good health.

The chain joins TRBV7-9 to TRBJ2-3; 8 nucleotides line up with TRBD2. Germline V gene data show CDR1 as SEHNR and CDR2 as FQNEAQ (reference sequence). J was trimmed by 2 bases and V by 0 bases; bases with no gene match: 13. The CDR3 spans 19 residues. CDR3 amino acids: CASSLALVAGQISTDTQYF. The DNA of the CDR3 is TGTGCCAGCAGCTTAGCGCTGGTAGCGGGGCAAATTTCCACAGATACGCAGTATTTT.

This clonotype was observed a single time. This is likely a read error, given that the CDR3 carries no conserved phenylalanine or tryptophan at its end. The chain links TRBV5-1 to TRBJ2-5; 7 bases match TRBD1. V shed 5 bases and J 0 bases; nucleotides not matched to a gene: 7. There are 15 residues in the CDR3. The V gene's germline CDR1 is SGHRS and CDR2 YFSETQ. The CDR3 nucleotides are TGCGCCAGCAGACCAGGGACAGCGTACCAAGAGACCCAGTACTTA. Its protein is CASRPGTAYQETQYL.

Points on this clonotype: The junction departs from germline at one end; a sequencing error may be responsible. V usage is TRBV5-5 and J usage is TRBJ2-3; 11 bases map to TRBD2. This CDR3 comprises 16 residues. The germline CDR1 and CDR2 sequences are SGHKS and YYEKEE (reference sequence). The CDR3 protein is CAGSRLIAGGRDTQYF. The CDR3 DNA reads TGTGCCGGCAGCCGACTCATAGCGGGGGGGAGGGATACGCAGTATTTT.

This clonotype was found a few times. The chain has TRBV28 and TRBJ1-4, with D possibly matching TRBD1 (5 bases). The CDR3 has 14 residues. The ends were cut back, 4 bases at V and 3 bases at J, with 9 bases in the middle. CDR1 MDHEN and CDR2 SYDVKM come from the germline V gene. This CDR3 reads CASSSGWANEKLFF. CDR3 in DNA: TGTGCCAGCAGTTCAGGGTGGGCTAATGAAAAACTGTTTTTT. Looking up the rest from reference TRBV28 and TRBJ1-4 gives the full variable domain: DVKVTQSSRYLVKRTGEKVFLECVQDMDHENMFWYRQDPGLGLRLIYFSYDVKMKEKGDIPEGYSVSREKKERFSLILESASTNQTSMYLCASSSGWANEKLFFGSGTQLSVL.

Notes on this clonotype: Its ends do not fully match the called genes, so a read error is possible. This chain links TRBV29-1 with TRBJ1-2; a possible D gene is TRBD1 (5 bases). The CDR3 is 14 amino acids. CDR1 is SQVTM, CDR2 ANQGSEA, per germline. This CDR3 reads CSAETGRLVRGYTF. The CDR3 bases are TGCAGCGCTGAAACGGGACGGTTGGTTCGAGGCTACACCTTC.

The chain employs TRBV7-6 and TRBJ2-3; 9 positions match TRBD1. V shed 5 bases, J shed 4 bases, and the junction held 4 bases outside the gene matches. Germline CDR1 and CDR2: SGHVS and FNYEAQ. The CDR3 is 14 amino acids. The CDR3 DNA is TGTGCCAGCAGCCACCGGGACAGGGCAGATACGCAGTATTTT. Protein sequence: CASSHRDRADTQYF.

This chain links TRBV20-1 with TRBJ2-3; no clear D gene. This CDR3 contains 14 residues. CDR1 is DFQATT and CDR2 is SNEGSKA in the germline V gene (reference sequence). Trimming pared 5 bases from V and 1 base from J, leaving 13 bases between. DNA for the CDR3: TGCAGTGCTTTTTCTTCTGGGGGCACAGATACGCAGTATTTT. It yields the protein CSAFSSGGTDTQYF.

This clonotype was seen just once. The chain is built from TRBV20-1 and TRBJ2-1; either TRBD1 or TRBD2 may fit D (5 bases each). The J call is uncertain, as TRBJ2-7 better fits the DNA end. The germline V gene has CDR1 DFQATT and CDR2 SNEGSKA (reference sequence). The CDR3 has 16 residues. Here the CDR3 DNA reads TGCAGTGCTAGGGACGTTTGGGGGAGCTCCTACAATGAGCAGTACTTC. This translates into CSARDVWGSSYNEQYF.

V and J are TRBV11-1 and TRBJ2-4; 7 bases agree with TRBD1. The last part of the DNA fits TRBJ2-5 better; the J call may be wrong. Germline V gene lookup returns CDR1 SGHAT and CDR2 FQDESV (reference sequence). This CDR3 is 14 amino acids long. The CDR3: CASSSRGQKETQYF. The DNA for the CDR3 is TGTGCCAGCAGCTCCAGGGGACAGAAAGAGACCCAGTACTTC.

This chain links TRBV24-1 with TRBJ1-2; D uncertain. Deletions cut 3 bases from V and 5 bases from J, with 12 bases between. Per germline, CDR1 KGHDR and CDR2 SFDVKD. There are 14 residues in the CDR3. CDR3 in amino acids: CATSDPGLAYGYTF. CDR3 DNA: TGTGCCACCAGTGATCCAGGACTAGCTTATGGCTACACCTTC.

V gene TRBV12-3 or TRBV12-4 combines with J gene TRBJ2-2; D gene unclear. Deletions cut 7 bases from V and 3 bases from J, with 6 bases between. The CDR3 covers 12 residues. CDR3 in amino acids: CASTEYTGELFF. In DNA, the CDR3 is TGTGCCAGCACCGAGTACACCGGGGAGCTGTTTTTT.

This clonotype was found many times. The V gene is TRBV30, the J gene TRBJ2-7; 9 bases match TRBD1. Germline assignment: CDR1 GTSNPN and CDR2 SVGIG (reference sequence). V shed 3 bases, J shed 7 bases, and the junction held 13 bases outside the gene matches. The CDR3 has 15 residues. This CDR3 is CAWRGQGTFALEQYF. The CDR3 DNA sequence: TGTGCCTGGAGGGGACAGGGAACGTTCGCTTTGGAGCAGTACTTC.

This clonotype turned up a few times. V and J are TRBV12-3 or TRBV12-4 and TRBJ2-5; unclear D gene. Trimming cost V 1 base and J 1 base, with 13 bases left between them. The CDR3 has 16 amino acids. CDR3 in DNA: TGTGCCAGCAGTTTAGTTTCTGGGTCTGGCCAAGAGACCCAGTACTTC. Protein: CASSLVSGSGQETQYF.

The chain uses TRBV20-1 and TRBJ1-6; no firm D call. The V end was cut by 5 bases, the J end by 9 bases, with 14 bases between. The CDR3 length is 13 residues. CDR1 is DFQATT, CDR2 SNEGSKA, per germline (reference sequence). The CDR3: CSAGIDVLSPLHF. As DNA, the CDR3 is TGCAGTGCTGGAATTGACGTTCTTTCACCCCTCCACTTT.

The chain carries TRBV29-1 and TRBJ1-1; 9 bases fit TRBD1. CDR1 and CDR2 from the germline V gene are SQVTM and ANQGSEA. The V and J ends lost 5 bases and 5 bases, in that order; junction bases with no gene match: 12. This CDR3 has 15 amino acids. The CDR3: CSVSSPDRGGTEAFF. The CDR3 DNA reads as TGCAGCGTTTCTTCCCCGGACAGGGGAGGGACTGAAGCTTTCTTT.

In this sample, this clonotype turned up once. The chain has TRBV2 and TRBJ2-1; D call uncertain. The CDR3 is 12 residues long. The V end was cut by 6 bases, the J end by 7 bases, with 10 bases between. Germline-derived CDR1 and CDR2 are SNHLY and FYNNEI. The CDR3, as DNA: TGTGCCAGCAGACTTATGGGAAATGAGCAGTTCTTC. Amino acid sequence: CASRLMGNEQFF.

Written as DNA, the CDR3 is TGTGCCAGCAGTTCCGGGTGGGAGACCCAGTACTTC. Translation gives CASSSGWETQYF. V and J are TRBV12-3 or TRBV12-4 and TRBJ2-5; D is unresolved. The CDR3 is 12 amino acids. V was shortened by 4 bases and J by 5 bases, with 8 bases between the two germline ends.

This clonotype was seen a few times. This chain connects TRBV25-1 to TRBJ2-5, with 8 bases that match TRBD1. The germline V gene encodes CDR1 MGHDK and CDR2 SYGVNS. CDR3 length: 17 amino acids. After removal of 2 bases from V and 5 bases from J, the junction contained 13 bases not matched to a gene. In DNA form, the CDR3 reads TGTGCCAGCAGTGAAGTGGTGACAGGGGAGGTTAGGGAGACCCAGTACTTC. It codes for CASSEVVTGEVRETQYF.